These 11 T cell receptor beta chains came from one sample sequenced in a study of human T cells and chemical hapten exposure (dated by TCRdb to the early 2020s). What the time point label conveys for this sample: patch test 3, about 24 weeks after DPC sensitization. The sample's treatment or condition label, decoded: therapeutic diphenylcyclopropenone sensitization with weekly scalp DPC. Libraries were prepared through RACE. The sequencer was a NextSeq 500. The public reads were reprocessed in TCRdb via fastp at Q25 and MiXCR, keeping in-frame beta chains. Every entry covers one CDR3 protein and lists the most common genes and DNA from its rows. The sample table lists 95,000 to 150,000 distinct CDR3 sequences, over 9% of them with a count of one. The ten biggest clones cover about 2.4% of the sample. Sequenced here: whole blood, sampled in connection with sensitization to the hapten diphenylcyclopropenone (DPC). The receptors here all came from a woman between 50 and 59 years old with alopecia areata. Some clones in this sample may be carry-over from other donors' samples.

With regard to this clonotype: A read error may account for a junction end that differs from germline. The CDR3 protein is CSALSGGVADSQYF. As DNA, the CDR3 is TGCAGTGCCCTTAGCGGGGGGGTGGCAGATTCGCAGTATTTT. V and J are TRBV20-1 and TRBJ2-3; TRBD2 matches at 11 bases. Germline V lookup: CDR1 DFQATT, CDR2 SNEGSKA (reference sequence). The CDR3 loop spans 14 amino acids.

This clonotype appeared a few times. The chain is built from TRBV29-1 and TRBJ1-1; D gene ambiguous. Trimming cost V 7 bases and J 1 base, with 16 bases left between them. CDR3 length equals 14 residues. Looked up from germline, CDR1 is SQVTM and CDR2 is ANQGSEA. In DNA form, the CDR3 reads TGCAGCGCCCTACACGACAAGACGAACACTGAAGCTTTCTTT. This sequence encodes CSALHDKTNTEAFF.

There are a few counts of this clonotype. The rearrangement joins TRBV10-3 to TRBJ2-1, with 12 bases lining up with TRBD2. The J segment lost 4 bases and the V segment lost 3 bases, leaving 10 bases of the junction unmatched. This CDR3 has 18 amino acids. CDR1 is ENHRY and CDR2 is SYGVKD in the germline V gene. In DNA form, the CDR3 reads TGTGCCATCAGTGACCTAGCGGGGGGGGACCAGAATTACAATGAGCAGTTCTTC. Its protein is CAISDLAGGDQNYNEQFF.

The chain carries TRBV6-6 and TRBJ1-4; possible D gene TRBD1, 5 bases. Germline lookup yields CDR1 MNHNY and CDR2 SVGAGI (reference sequence). V was trimmed by 6 bases and J by 4 bases, leaving 9 bases between them. The CDR3 is made up of 13 amino acids. CDR3 bases: TGTGCCAGCAGGGGACGGGATAATGAAAAACTGTTTTTT. Translated: CASRGRDNEKLFF.

This clonotype has more than one count but fewer than ten. Written as DNA, the CDR3 is TGCGCCAGCAGTCAACGTGGGGAGACCCAGTACTTC. It encodes CASSQRGETQYF. V and J are TRBV23-1 and TRBJ2-5; no firm D call. TRBV23-1 belongs to the ORF category, with a function that is uncertain. This CDR3 spans 12 amino acids. Deletions cut 2 bases from V and 5 bases from J, with 6 bases between.

The chain employs TRBV19 and TRBJ2-3, with unresolved D. The germline V gene has CDR1 LNHDA and CDR2 SQIVND (reference sequence). CDR3 size: 12 residues. Trimming cost V 3 bases and J 0 bases, with 1 base left between them. CDR3 sequence reads: CASSMSTDTQYF. Written as DNA, the CDR3 is TGTGCCAGTAGTATGAGCACAGATACGCAGTATTTT.

This chain connects TRBV5-1 to TRBJ1-3; 8 bases are shared with TRBD1. V lost 4 bases, J lost 1 base, and 4 bases stayed unmatched. The CDR3 has 15 amino acids. Germline CDR1 and CDR2: SGHRS and YFSETQ. CDR3 bases: TGCGCCAGCAGCCCTGACAGGGGATCTGGAAACACCATATATTTT. It encodes CASSPDRGSGNTIYF.

The chain links TRBV2 to TRBJ2-7; TRBD1 might be the D (5 bases). Trimming shortened V by 7 bases and J by 7 bases, and 11 bases separated the two germline ends. Germline CDR1 SNHLY, CDR2 FYNNEI. This CDR3 is built from 11 residues. The CDR3 is CASKSGPEQYF. CDR3 nucleotide sequence: TGTGCCAGCAAGTCAGGGCCGGAGCAGTACTTC.

The V gene is TRBV10-2, the J gene TRBJ2-3; 10 bases are a match to TRBD2. After removal of 8 bases from V and 0 bases from J, the junction contained 2 bases not matched to a gene. Germline CDR1 WSHSY, CDR2 SAAADI. CDR3 length: 14 amino acids. The CDR3 DNA reads as TGCGCCAGCCAACTAGCGGGGAGCACAGATACGCAGTATTTT. Translated: CASQLAGSTDTQYF.

This clonotype was counted only a few times. The chain uses TRBV29-1 and TRBJ2-2; weak D call: TRBD2 (5 bases). From germline, CDR1 is SQVTM and CDR2 ANQGSEA. The CDR3 spans 14 residues. Trimming shortened V by 5 bases and J by 0 bases, and 10 bases separated the two germline ends. Written as DNA, the CDR3 is TGCAGCGTTCCCGGGATAACGAACACCGGGGAGCTGTTTTTT. Its protein is CSVPGITNTGELFF.

This clonotype was observed a few times. The CDR3 sequence: CASSPQGQGTGDTQYF. CDR3 DNA: TGCGCCAGCAGCCCCCAGGGACAGGGGACAGGAGATACGCAGTATTTT. V is TRBV5-1 and J is TRBJ2-3; 10 nucleotides line up with TRBD1. CDR1 and CDR2 from the germline V gene are SGHRS and YFSETQ. With V trimmed by 4 bases and J by 5 bases, 10 bases remained unmatched. The CDR3 totals 16 residues.